Each of the 17 T cell receptor beta chains below was sequenced from the same sample in a study of Ad26.COV2.S vaccination and SARS-CoV-2 variants. Measured with immunoSEQ multiplex PCR; TCRdb has only the in-frame clones, and not every one. The sample has roughly 100,000 clones; 80% are singletons. The sample was peripheral blood, taken after recovery from COVID-19. The receptors come from a human donor who had recovered from COVID-19.

The V call is TRBV5-4, the J call TRBJ2-5; no clear D. The CDR3 is 14 amino acids. Germline CDR1 reads SGHNT; CDR2 reads YYREEE (reference sequence). The CDR3 DNA sequence: TGTGGGTTACGGCAGGAGCTACGCGAAGAGACCCAGTACTTC. Its translation: CGLRQELREETQYF. Filled out from reference TRBV5-4 and TRBJ2-5, the complete variable domain reads ETGVTQSPTHLIKTRGQQVTLRCSSQSGHNTVSWYQQALGQGPQFIFQYYREEENGRGNFPPRFSGLQFPNYSSELNVNALELDDSALYLCGLRQELREETQYFGPGTRLLVL.

CDR3: CASTPQGNTEAFF. In nucleotides, the CDR3 is TGTGCCAGCACCCCACAGGGGAACACTGAAGCTTTCTTT. V and J are TRBV6-5 and TRBJ1-1, with a possible D match to TRBD1 (6 bases). The V end lost 7 bases, the J end lost 1 base, and 10 bases lay between the germline ends. This CDR3 region has 13 residues. CDR1 is MNHEY, CDR2 SVGAGI, per germline.

V gene TRBV5-4 combines with J gene TRBJ2-2, with TRBD1 identical over 8 bases. Germline CDR1 SGHNT, CDR2 YYREEE (reference sequence). This CDR3 region has 17 residues. Trimming took 4 bases from V and 2 from J; bases not matched to a gene: 10. The CDR3 DNA follows: TGTGCCAGCAGCCCGGAGTTGGACAGGGTAAACACCGGGGAGCTGTTTTTT. Translating it yields CASSPELDRVNTGELFF.

The chain links TRBV19 to TRBJ2-7; D is ambiguous. The CDR3 runs to 14 residues. Trimming pared 7 bases from V and 0 bases from J, leaving 13 bases between. CDR1 and CDR2 from the germline V gene are LNHDA and SQIVND (reference sequence). The CDR3 DNA reads as TGTGCCAGTAAACTCCTCAGTAGCTCCTACGAGCAGTACTTC. Protein product: CASKLLSSSYEQYF.

The rearrangement uses TRBV5-1 and TRBJ2-3, with TRBD2 identical over 13 bases. Looked up from germline, CDR1 is SGHRS and CDR2 is YFSETQ. The V gene end was trimmed by 4 bases and the J gene end by 1 base; junction bases not matched to a gene: 3. This CDR3 contains 16 residues. The CDR3 reads CASSIGTSGGTDTQYF. DNA for the CDR3: TGCGCCAGCAGCATTGGGACTAGCGGGGGCACAGATACGCAGTATTTT.

This chain uses TRBV7-2 with TRBJ2-5; D unclear. Germline CDR1 is SGHTA and CDR2 is FQGNSA. This CDR3 has 14 amino acids. Between the trimmed V and J ends, which lost 5 bases and 5 bases, there was a span of 15 bases. The CDR3 sequence is CASSPSSGVETQYF. In DNA form, the CDR3 reads TGTGCCAGCAGCCCCTCCTCAGGAGTGGAGACCCAGTACTTC.

This clone came up once. V usage is TRBV7-2 and J usage is TRBJ2-3; 7 bases fit TRBD2. Unmatched junction bases numbered 0, after V lost 2 bases and J lost 4 bases. The CDR3 extends over 13 amino acids. The germline V gene has CDR1 SGHTA and CDR2 FQGNSA. CDR3: CASSLLAADTQYF. The CDR3 region has the DNA TGTGCCAGCAGCTTACTAGCGGCAGATACGCAGTATTTT.

This clone turned up a few times. The rearrangement uses TRBV6-2 or TRBV6-3 and TRBJ2-2; TRBD2 matches 8 bases. With 6 bases clipped from V and 4 bases from J, the junction kept 7 bases outside the gene matches. The V gene's germline CDR1 is MNHEY and CDR2 SVGEGT. CDR3 length equals 15 residues. CDR3: CASSSRGGPTGELFF. The CDR3 nucleotides read TGTGCCAGCAGCTCCCGGGGGGGCCCCACCGGGGAGCTGTTTTTT.

The gene calls are TRBV7-9 and TRBJ1-6; 10 bases match TRBD1. The V gene end was trimmed by 5 bases and the J gene end by 4 bases; junction bases not matched to a gene: 8. This CDR3 is 17 amino acids long. The germline V gene encodes CDR1 SEHNR and CDR2 FQNEAQ (reference sequence). CDR3 sequence: CASSGGTGDPYNSPLHF. The CDR3 nucleotides are TGTGCCAGCAGCGGGGGGACAGGGGATCCATATAATTCACCCCTCCACTTT.

The chain uses TRBV2 and TRBJ2-5; tentative D call: TRBD2 (6 bases). Trimming removed 6 bases from V and 3 bases from J, with 17 bases in between. The CDR3 runs to 15 residues. Germline CDR1 reads SNHLY; CDR2 reads FYNNEI. The CDR3 here is CASSAMIGEEETQYF. The CDR3 nucleotides read TGTGCCAGCAGCGCCATGATAGGGGAGGAAGAGACCCAGTACTTC.

The rearrangement links TRBV7-9 to TRBJ1-3, with 9 positions matching TRBD1. Germline CDR1 reads SEHNR; CDR2 reads FQNEAQ (reference sequence). This CDR3 comprises 16 residues. The J segment lost 3 bases and the V segment lost 2 bases, leaving 5 bases of the junction unmatched. The CDR3 DNA reads TGTGCCAGCAGCTTAAGGACAGGGGAGCATGGAAACACCATATATTTT. It encodes CASSLRTGEHGNTIYF.

The gene calls are TRBV5-4 and TRBJ2-2, with D maybe TRBD1 (5 bases). V lost 0 bases to trimming and J lost 4 bases, with 10 bases between them. The CDR3 sequence is 15 residues long. Germline assignment: CDR1 SGHNT and CDR2 YYREEE (reference sequence). Written as DNA, the CDR3 is TGTGCCAGCAGCTTGGCCAGGGTGGTCACCGGGGAGCTGTTTTTT. Translation: CASSLARVVTGELFF.

The chain has TRBV2 and TRBJ1-1, with no clear D. CDR1 and CDR2 from the germline V gene are SNHLY and FYNNEI. V was trimmed by 7 bases and J by 3 bases, leaving 6 bases between them. The CDR3 contains 11 residues. The CDR3 DNA reads as TGTGCCAGCACGACTTACACTGAAGCTTTCTTT. Residues: CASTTYTEAFF. The entire variable domain, with the rest obtained from reference TRBV2 and TRBJ1-1, is as follows: EPEVTQTPSHQVTQMGQEVILRCVPISNHLYFYWYRQILGQKVEFLVSFYNNEISEKSEIFDDQFSVERPDGSNFTLKIRSTKLEDSAMYFCASTTYTEAFFGQGTRLTVV.

The chain employs TRBV29-1 and TRBJ2-5, with D hard to call. Trimming took 2 bases from V and 7 from J, leaving 14 bases between them. This CDR3 comprises 13 residues. CDR1 is SQVTM and CDR2 is ANQGSEA in the germline V gene. The CDR3 sequence is CSVESVADGTQYF. The CDR3 DNA reads TGCAGCGTTGAATCGGTGGCAGATGGGACCCAGTACTTC.

The chain uses TRBV5-6 and TRBJ1-1, with D perhaps matching TRBD1 (6 bases). Germline loops: CDR1 SGHDT, CDR2 YYEEEE. Trimming stripped 0 bases from V and 4 bases from J, with 10 bases between. The CDR3 runs 14 residues. The CDR3 spells CASSLVGAGTEAFF. CDR3 in DNA: TGTGCCAGCAGCTTGGTGGGGGCGGGCACTGAAGCTTTCTTT.

The chain links TRBV5-4 to TRBJ2-3; D is possibly TRBD2 (5 bases). CDR3 size: 15 residues. V lost 0 bases to trimming and J lost 3 bases, with 11 bases between them. Germline CDR1 SGHNT, CDR2 YYREEE (reference sequence). In DNA form, the CDR3 reads TGTGCCAGCAGCTTGGCGTTGTCGGGGACAGATACGCAGTATTTT. Its translation is CASSLALSGTDTQYF.

The rearrangement uses TRBV28 and TRBJ2-3; 9 bases line up with TRBD2. J was trimmed by 8 bases and V by 3 bases; bases with no gene match: 9. There are 15 residues in the CDR3. Germline CDR1 MDHEN, CDR2 SYDVKM. CDR3 in DNA: TGTGCCAGCAGTTTCACCGGGACTAGCAGGGGTACGCAGTATTTT. Translation: CASSFTGTSRGTQYF. The whole variable domain, filled in from reference TRBV28 and TRBJ2-3, reads DVKVTQSSRYLVKRTGEKVFLECVQDMDHENMFWYRQDPGLGLRLIYFSYDVKMKEKGDIPEGYSVSREKKERFSLILESASTNQTSMYLCASSFTGTSRGTQYFGPGTRLTVL.